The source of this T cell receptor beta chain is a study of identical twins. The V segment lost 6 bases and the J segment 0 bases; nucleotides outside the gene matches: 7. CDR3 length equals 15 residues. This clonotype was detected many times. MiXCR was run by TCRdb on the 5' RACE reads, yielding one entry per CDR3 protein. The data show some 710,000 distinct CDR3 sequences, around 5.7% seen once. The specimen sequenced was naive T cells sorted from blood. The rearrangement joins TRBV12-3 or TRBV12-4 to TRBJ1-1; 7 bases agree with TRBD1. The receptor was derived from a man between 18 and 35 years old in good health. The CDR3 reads CASSPPTGMNTEAFF. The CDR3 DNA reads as TGTGCCAGCAGCCCGCCGACAGGGATGAACACTGAAGCTTTCTTT.